This T cell receptor beta chain was recovered during a study of radiotherapy plus CTLA-4 blockade in lung cancer. Overall study results and limits: Early clonal dynamics of blood T cells, together with interferon-beta, were reported as the best response predictor.

Focal radiation was given together with CTLA-4 blockade (ipilimumab) to patients with chemo-refractory metastatic non-small-cell lung cancer. Germline V lookup: CDR1 SGHNT, CDR2 YYREEE (reference sequence). This CDR3 region has 17 residues. Unmatched junction bases numbered 13, after V lost 4 bases and J lost 2 bases. There are a few counts of this clone. Its antigen is not identified. Using immunoSEQ multiplex PCR, the repertoire was profiled, and TCRdb retains in-frame clones only, with some absent. The data hold tens of thousands of clones, with around four fifths observed a single time. This TCR came from a human donor with non-small cell lung cancer who had a complete response to radiotherapy plus ipilimumab. The specimen was peripheral blood, collected from a patient treated with radiotherapy plus ipilimumab. The gene calls are TRBV5-4 and TRBJ2-5; TRBD2 aligns across 8 bases. CDR3 coding DNA: TGTGCCAGCAGCCGACCGAGCAGCGGGGGACTACAAGAGACCCAGTACTTC. Its protein product is CASSRPSSGGLQETQYF.